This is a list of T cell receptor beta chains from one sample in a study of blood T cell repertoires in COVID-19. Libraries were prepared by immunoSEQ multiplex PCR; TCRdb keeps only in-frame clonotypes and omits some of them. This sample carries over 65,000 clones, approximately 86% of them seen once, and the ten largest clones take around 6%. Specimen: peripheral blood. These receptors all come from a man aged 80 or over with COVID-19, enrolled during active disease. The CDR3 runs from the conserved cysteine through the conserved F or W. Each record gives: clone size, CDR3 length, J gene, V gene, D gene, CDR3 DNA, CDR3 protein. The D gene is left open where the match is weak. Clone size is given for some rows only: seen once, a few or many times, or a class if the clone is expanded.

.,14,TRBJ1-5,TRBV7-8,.,TGTGCCAGCAGCCCACTATGGGGCAATCAGCCCCAGCATTTT,CASSPLWGNQPQHF
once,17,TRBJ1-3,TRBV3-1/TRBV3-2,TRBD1,TGTGCCAGCTCCCGGGACAGGGCGCGAATCGCTGGAAACACCATATATTTT,CASSRDRARIAGNTIYF
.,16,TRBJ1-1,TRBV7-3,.,TGTGCCAGCAGCTTATCAGGAAAGAGGGCCTACACTGAAGCTTTCTTT,CASSLSGKRAYTEAFF
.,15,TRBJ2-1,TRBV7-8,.,TGTGCCAGCGCAGGAGACAGGCAGCTCAACAATGAGCAGTTCTTC,CASAGDRQLNNEQFF
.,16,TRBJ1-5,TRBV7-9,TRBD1,TGTGCCAGCAGCAACAGGGGGGACAGGATTGCTCAGCCCCAGCATTTT,CASSNRGDRIAQPQHF
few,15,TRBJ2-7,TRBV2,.,TGTGCCAGCAGTGAAGCGGGCAGGGGCAGATACGAGCAGTACTTC,CASSEAGRGRYEQYF
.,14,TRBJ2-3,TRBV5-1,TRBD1,TGCGCCAGCAGTTTAACAGGGGTAGCAGATACGCAGTATTTT,CASSLTGVADTQYF
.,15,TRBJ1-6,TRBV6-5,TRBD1,TGTGCCAGCAGTTACATGGACAGGGGGAGTTCACCCCTCCACTTT,CASSYMDRGSSPLHF
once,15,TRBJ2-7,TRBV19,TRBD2,TGTGCCAGTAGTCCCGGACTAGCGGTCTCCTACGAGCAGTACTTC,CASSPGLAVSYEQYF
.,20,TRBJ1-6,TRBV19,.,TGTGCCAGTAGTAACAATCGCCGATCAGGGATTGAATCCTATAATTCACCCCTCCACTTT,CASSNNRRSGIESYNSPLHF
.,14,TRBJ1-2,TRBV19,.,TGTGCCAGTAGTAGGGGGGGCCGGGAGTATGGCTACACCTTC,CASSRGGREYGYTF
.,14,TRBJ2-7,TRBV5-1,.,TGCGCCAGCAGCTTGGGTCAGGCTTCCTACGAGCAGTACTTC,CASSLGQASYEQYF
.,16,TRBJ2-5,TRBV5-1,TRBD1,TGCGCCAGCAGCTTGTTAGGACAGGGGCCAAAAGAGACCCAGTACTTC,CASSLLGQGPKETQYF
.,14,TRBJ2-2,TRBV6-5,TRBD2,TGTGCCACCAGACTAGCGGTGAACACCGGGGAGCTGTTTTTT,CATRLAVNTGELFF
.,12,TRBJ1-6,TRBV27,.,TGTGCCAGCAGTCCCTCAGGATCACCCCTCCACTTT,CASSPSGSPLHF
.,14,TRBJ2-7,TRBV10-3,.,TGTGCCATCAGTGAGGACAACGTCCTGGGTGAGCAGTACTTC,CAISEDNVLGEQYF
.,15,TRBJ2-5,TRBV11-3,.,TGTGCCAGCAGCCGGGCGTCAGGGTCGGGAGAGACCCAGTACTTC,CASSRASGSGETQYF
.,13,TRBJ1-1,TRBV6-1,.,TGTGCCAGCAGTGAAGTCAGGGGAACTGAAGCTTTCTTT,CASSEVRGTEAFF
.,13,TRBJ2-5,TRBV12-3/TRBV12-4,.,TGTGCCAGCAACATAAAGGGGACAACTCGGAGCCACTTC,CASNIKGTTRSHF
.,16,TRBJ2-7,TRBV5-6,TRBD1,TGTGCCAGCAGCTTGGAAAGGGACAGGAGGCTCGGCGAGCAGTACTTC,CASSLERDRRLGEQYF
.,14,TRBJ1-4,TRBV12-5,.,TGTGCTAGTGGTCCGGGGGGATCTAATGAAAAACTGTTTTTT,CASGPGGSNEKLFF
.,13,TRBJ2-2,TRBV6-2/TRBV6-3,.,TGTGCCAGCAGTGCTCAGGGGATCGGGGAGCTGTTTTTT,CASSAQGIGELFF
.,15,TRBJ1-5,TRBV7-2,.,TGTGCCAGCAGCTTAAACACAGGATTCAATCAGCCCCAGCATTTT,CASSLNTGFNQPQHF
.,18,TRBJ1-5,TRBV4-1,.,TGCGCCAGCAGCCAAGATAGAGCGTCGATCAATAGCAATCAGCCCCAGCATTTT,CASSQDRASINSNQPQHF
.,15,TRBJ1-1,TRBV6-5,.,TGTGCCAGCAGTTACCATGGGGGCCGGAACACTGAAGCTTTCTTT,CASSYHGGRNTEAFF
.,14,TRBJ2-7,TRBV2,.,TGTGCCAGCAGTGCGCGGGTCAGCCACTACGAGCAGTACTTC,CASSARVSHYEQYF
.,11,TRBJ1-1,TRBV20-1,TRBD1,TGCAGTGTGCAGGGGGCGGGTGAAGCTTTCTTT,CSVQGAGEAFF
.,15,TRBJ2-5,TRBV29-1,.,TGCAGCGTTGACGGGAGAGTCAAGACGAAAGAGACCCAGTACTTC,CSVDGRVKTKETQYF
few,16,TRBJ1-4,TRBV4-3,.,TGCGCCAGCAGCCCTGCCCTGACAGGACGTTCTGAAAAACTGTTTTTT,CASSPALTGRSEKLFF
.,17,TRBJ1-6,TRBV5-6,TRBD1,TGTGCCAGCAGCTCGCGCAGGACAGGGAGAGGTAGCTCACCCCTCCACTTT,CASSSRRTGRGSSPLHF
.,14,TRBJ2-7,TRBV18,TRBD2,TGTGCCAGCTCACCGAGCGGGGCGACCTACGAGCAGTACTTC,CASSPSGATYEQYF
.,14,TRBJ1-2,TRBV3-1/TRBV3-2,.,TGTGCCAGCAGCCAAGCAGGGTTCGACTATGGCTACACCTTC,CASSQAGFDYGYTF
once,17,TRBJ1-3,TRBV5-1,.,TGCGCCAGCAGCTTGGGGGCCCCTTTTTACTCTGGAAACACCATATATTTT,CASSLGAPFYSGNTIYF
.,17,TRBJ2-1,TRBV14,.,TGTGCCAGCAGAAAAGGGATAGACAGCAGCTCCTACAATGAGCAGTTCTTC,CASRKGIDSSSYNEQFF
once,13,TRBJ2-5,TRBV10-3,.,TGTGCCATCAGGAGGGAGCGACAAGAGACCCAGTACTTC,CAIRRERQETQYF
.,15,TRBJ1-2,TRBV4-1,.,TGCGCCAGCAGCCAGGGCGGACACCCACCCCCCGGCTACACCTTC,CASSQGGHPPPGYTF
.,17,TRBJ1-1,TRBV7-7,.,TGTGCCAGCAGCTTAGGAGGGTTTAGGGTCAGGAACACTGAAGCTTTCTTT,CASSLGGFRVRNTEAFF
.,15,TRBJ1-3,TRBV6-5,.,TGTGCCAGCAGTTACGGCAGGGTAAATGGAAACACCATATATTTT,CASSYGRVNGNTIYF
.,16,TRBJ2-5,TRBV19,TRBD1,TGTGCCAGTAGTCCTCTAGGACAGGGGCGGGCAGAGACCCAGTACTTC,CASSPLGQGRAETQYF
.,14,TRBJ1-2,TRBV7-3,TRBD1,TGTGCCAGCAGCTCCTCCGGGACAGTGTTTGGCTACACCTTC,CASSSSGTVFGYTF
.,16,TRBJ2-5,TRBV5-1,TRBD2,TGCGCCAGCAGCCCTGGGACTAGCGGGGCCCAAGAGACCCAGTACTTC,CASSPGTSGAQETQYF
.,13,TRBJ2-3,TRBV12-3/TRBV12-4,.,TGTGCCAGCAGTAAAACTCTCACAGATACGCAGTATTTT,CASSKTLTDTQYF
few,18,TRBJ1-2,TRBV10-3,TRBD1,TGTGCCTCTATCAAGGGGCTACTTATAAGACAGGGCAACTATGGCTACACCTTC,CASIKGLLIRQGNYGYTF
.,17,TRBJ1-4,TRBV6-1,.,TGTGCCAGCAGTAAAGCTTTTACAGCCCTTTACGGTGAAAAACTGTTTTTT,CASSKAFTALYGEKLFF
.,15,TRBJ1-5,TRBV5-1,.,TGCGCCAGCAGCTTGTGGGGGGGAATGGATCAGCCCCAGCATTTT,CASSLWGGMDQPQHF
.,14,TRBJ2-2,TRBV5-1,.,TGCGCCAGCAGCTTGGGCGGCTTCACCGGGGAGCTGTTTTTT,CASSLGGFTGELFF
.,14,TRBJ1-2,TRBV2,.,TGTGCCAGCAGTGAGGGACATAATGACTATGGCTACACCTTC,CASSEGHNDYGYTF
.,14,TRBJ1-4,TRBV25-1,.,TGTGCCAGCAGTCGGGACTTAGGGAAAGAAAAACTGTTTTTT,CASSRDLGKEKLFF
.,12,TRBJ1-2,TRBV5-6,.,TGTGCCAGCACCCTCAGGGGATATGGCTACACCTTC,CASTLRGYGYTF
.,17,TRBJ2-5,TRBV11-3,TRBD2,TGTGCCAGCAGCCAAGGACTAGCCAACCCTCTCCAAGAGACCCAGTACTTC,CASSQGLANPLQETQYF